This entry features one T cell receptor (beta chain) sequence. This sample is drawn from a study of PD-L1 blockade in urothelial cancer. Overall study: The analyses of blood took place 3 weeks (second dose) and 6 weeks after treatment start. Blood gave a median 141,255 T cells.

The assay was immunoSEQ multiplex PCR, and TCRdb's table has in-frame clones only and misses some. This table has some 49,000 clones, roughly 87% appearing once. This material consisted of PBMCs, taken around atezolizumab (anti-PD-L1) treatment. The clonotype comes from a man in his sixties with urothelial cancer.

The CDR3 region has the DNA TGTGCCAGCAGTTCCGCGGGGCCCACCGGGGAGCTGTTTTTT. The encoded protein is CASSSAGPTGELFF. The chain recombines TRBV13 with TRBJ2-2, with D tentatively TRBD2 (6 bases). The germline V gene encodes CDR1 PRHDT and CDR2 FYEKMQ (reference sequence). Trimming removed 6 bases at V and 4 bases at J, with 12 bases between. The CDR3 has 14 residues.